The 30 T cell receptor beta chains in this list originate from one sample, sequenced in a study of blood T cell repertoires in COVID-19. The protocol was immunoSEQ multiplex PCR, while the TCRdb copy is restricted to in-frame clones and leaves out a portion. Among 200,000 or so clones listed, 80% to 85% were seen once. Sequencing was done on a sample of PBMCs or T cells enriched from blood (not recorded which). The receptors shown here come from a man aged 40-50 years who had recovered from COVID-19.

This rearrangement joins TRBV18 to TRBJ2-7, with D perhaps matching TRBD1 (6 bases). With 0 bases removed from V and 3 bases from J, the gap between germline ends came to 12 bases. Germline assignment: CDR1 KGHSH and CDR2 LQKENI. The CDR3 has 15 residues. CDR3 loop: CASSPPVTGNYEQYF. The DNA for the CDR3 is TGTGCCAGCTCACCACCGGTAACAGGGAACTACGAGCAGTACTTC.

CDR3 residues: CASSLRTGSSEAFF. The CDR3 DNA is TGCGCCAGCAGCTTGCGGACGGGAAGTTCTGAAGCTTTCTTT. The rearrangement joins TRBV5-1 to TRBJ1-1; D uncertain. This CDR3 comprises 14 residues. The germline V gene has CDR1 SGHRS and CDR2 YFSETQ. Trimming cost V 1 base and J 6 bases, with 13 bases left between them.

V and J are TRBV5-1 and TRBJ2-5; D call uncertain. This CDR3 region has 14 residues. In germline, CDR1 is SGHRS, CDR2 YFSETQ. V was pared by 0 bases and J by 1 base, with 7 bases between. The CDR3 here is CASSLDIVQETQYF. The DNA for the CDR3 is TGCGCCAGCAGCTTGGATATAGTCCAAGAGACCCAGTACTTC.

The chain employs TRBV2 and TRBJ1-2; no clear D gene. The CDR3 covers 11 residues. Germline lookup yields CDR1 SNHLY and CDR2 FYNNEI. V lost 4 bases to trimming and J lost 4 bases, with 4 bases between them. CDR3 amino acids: CASSGGYGYTF. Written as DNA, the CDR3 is TGTGCCAGCAGTGGAGGCTATGGCTACACCTTC.

The CDR3: CASSYGQGTYTGELFF. CDR3 nucleotides: TGTGCCAGCAGCTACGGACAGGGGACCTACACCGGGGAGCTGTTTTTT. This rearrangement joins TRBV5-5 to TRBJ2-2; the match to TRBD1 covers 9 bases. Germline CDR1 and CDR2: SGHKS and YYEKEE (reference sequence). The J segment lost 3 bases and the V segment lost 3 bases, leaving 6 bases of the junction unmatched. The CDR3 runs 16 residues.

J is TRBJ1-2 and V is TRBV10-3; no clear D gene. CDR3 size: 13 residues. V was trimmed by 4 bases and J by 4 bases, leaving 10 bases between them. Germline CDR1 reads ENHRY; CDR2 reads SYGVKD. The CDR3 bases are TGTGCCATCAGTGGGGCAGGCCCCTATGGCTACACCTTC. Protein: CAISGAGPYGYTF.

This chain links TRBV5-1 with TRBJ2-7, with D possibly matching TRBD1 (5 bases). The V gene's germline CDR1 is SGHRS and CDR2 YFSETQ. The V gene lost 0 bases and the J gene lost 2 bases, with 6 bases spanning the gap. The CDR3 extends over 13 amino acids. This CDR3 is CASSLADTYEQYF. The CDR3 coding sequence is TGCGCCAGCAGCTTGGCGGACACCTACGAGCAGTACTTC. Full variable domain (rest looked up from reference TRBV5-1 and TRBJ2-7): KAGVTQTPRYLIKTRGQQVTLSCSPISGHRSVSWYQQTPGQGLQFLFEYFSETQRNKGNFPGRFSGRQFSNSRSEMNVSTLELGDSALYLCASSLADTYEQYFGPGTRLTVT.

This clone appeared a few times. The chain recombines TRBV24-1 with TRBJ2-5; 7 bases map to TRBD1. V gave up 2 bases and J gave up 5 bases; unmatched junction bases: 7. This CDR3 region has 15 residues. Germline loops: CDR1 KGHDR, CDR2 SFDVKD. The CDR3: CATSDWAGGSETQYF. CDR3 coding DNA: TGTGCCACCAGTGATTGGGCAGGGGGTAGTGAGACCCAGTACTTC.

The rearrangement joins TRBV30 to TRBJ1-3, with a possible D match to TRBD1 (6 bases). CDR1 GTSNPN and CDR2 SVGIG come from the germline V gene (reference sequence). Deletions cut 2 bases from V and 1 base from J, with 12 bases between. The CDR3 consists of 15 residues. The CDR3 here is CAWSIGRGSGNTIYF. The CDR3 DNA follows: TGTGCCTGGAGTATCGGCAGGGGATCTGGAAACACCATATATTTT.

CDR3 DNA: TGTGCCAGCAGTTACTCTGCAGGGGGCAGTCACTATGGCTACACCTTC. Translated, it gives CASSYSAGGSHYGYTF. The gene calls are TRBV6-5 and TRBJ1-2, with 8 nucleotides matching TRBD1. This CDR3 is built from 16 residues. The germline V gene encodes CDR1 MNHEY and CDR2 SVGAGI. The trim removed 0 bases at V and 3 bases at J, leaving 6 bases unmatched.

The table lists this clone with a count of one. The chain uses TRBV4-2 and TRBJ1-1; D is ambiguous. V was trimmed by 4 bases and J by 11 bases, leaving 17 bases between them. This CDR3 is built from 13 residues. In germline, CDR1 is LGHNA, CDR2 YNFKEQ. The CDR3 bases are TGTGCCAGCAGCCTCCCGGGAGTTGGAGACGCTTTCTTT. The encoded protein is CASSLPGVGDAFF.

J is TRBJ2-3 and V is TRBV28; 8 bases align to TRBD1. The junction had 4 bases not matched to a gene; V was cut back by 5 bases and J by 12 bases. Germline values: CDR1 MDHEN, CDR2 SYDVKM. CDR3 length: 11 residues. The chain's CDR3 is CASSQGAYQYF. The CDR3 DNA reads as TGTGCCAGCAGTCAGGGGGCATATCAGTATTTT.

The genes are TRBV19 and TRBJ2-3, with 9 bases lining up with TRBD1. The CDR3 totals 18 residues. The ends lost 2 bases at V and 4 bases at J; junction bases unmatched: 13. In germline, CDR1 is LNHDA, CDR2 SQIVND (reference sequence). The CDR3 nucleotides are TGTGCCAGTAGTATATGGGCTAGGGGACAGGGTGTTGCAGATACGCAGTATTTT. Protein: CASSIWARGQGVADTQYF.

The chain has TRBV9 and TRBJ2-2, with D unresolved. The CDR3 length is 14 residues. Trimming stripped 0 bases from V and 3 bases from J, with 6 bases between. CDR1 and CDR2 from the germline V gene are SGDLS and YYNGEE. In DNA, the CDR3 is TGTGCCAGCAGCGTAGTCTCCCACACCGGGGAGCTGTTTTTT. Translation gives CASSVVSHTGELFF. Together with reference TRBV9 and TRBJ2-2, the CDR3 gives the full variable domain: DSGVTQTPKHLITATGQRVTLRCSPRSGDLSVYWYQQSLDQGLQFLIQYYNGEERAKGNILERFSAQQFPDLHSELNLSSLELGDSALYFCASSVVSHTGELFFGEGSRLTVL.

CDR3 sequence: CASSIQAESYNEQFF. Written as DNA, the CDR3 is TGTGCCAGTAGTATACAAGCGGAGTCCTACAATGAGCAGTTCTTC. The chain recombines TRBV19 with TRBJ2-1, with TRBD2 as a possible D gene (5 bases). This CDR3 has 15 amino acids. V lost 2 bases and J lost 1, with 9 bases in between. Per the germline V gene, CDR1 is LNHDA and CDR2 is SQIVND (reference sequence). Combining the CDR3 with reference TRBV19 and TRBJ2-1 gives the whole variable domain DGGITQSPKYLFRKEGQNVTLSCEQNLNHDAMYWYRQDPGQGLRLIYYSQIVNDFQKGDIAEGYSVSREKKESFPLTVTSAQKNPTAFYLCASSIQAESYNEQFFGPGTRLTVL.

CDR3 sequence (DNA): TGTGCCAGCGGTTCGGGACAGGTCGTTCCCCAGCATTTT. As protein: CASGSGQVVPQHF. V gene TRBV2 combines with J gene TRBJ1-5; 8 nucleotides line up with TRBD1. Looked up from germline, CDR1 is SNHLY and CDR2 is FYNNEI. CDR3 size: 13 residues. With V trimmed by 8 bases and J by 10 bases, 10 bases remained unmatched. The whole variable domain, filled in from reference TRBV2 and TRBJ1-5, reads EPEVTQTPSHQVTQMGQEVILRCVPISNHLYFYWYRQILGQKVEFLVSFYNNEISEKSEIFDDQFSVERPDGSNFTLKIRSTKLEDSAMYFCASGSGQVVPQHFGDGTRLSIL.

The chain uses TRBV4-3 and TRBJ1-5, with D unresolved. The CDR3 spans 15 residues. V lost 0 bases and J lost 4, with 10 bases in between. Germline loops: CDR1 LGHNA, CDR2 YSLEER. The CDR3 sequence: CASSQDLGRNQPQHF. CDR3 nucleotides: TGCGCCAGCAGCCAAGACTTGGGCAGAAATCAGCCCCAGCATTTT.

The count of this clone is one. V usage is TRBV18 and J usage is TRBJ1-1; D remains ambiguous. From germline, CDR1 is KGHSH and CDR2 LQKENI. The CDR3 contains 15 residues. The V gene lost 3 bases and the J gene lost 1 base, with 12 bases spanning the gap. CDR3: CASSPAEHRNTEAFF. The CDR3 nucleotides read TGTGCCAGCTCACCGGCAGAACATCGGAACACTGAAGCTTTCTTT. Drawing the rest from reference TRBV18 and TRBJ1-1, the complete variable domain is NAGVMQNPRHLVRRRGQEARLRCSPMKGHSHVYWYRQLPEEGLKFMVYLQKENIIDESGMPKERFSAEFPKEGPSILRIQQVVRGDSAAYFCASSPAEHRNTEAFFGQGTRLTVV.

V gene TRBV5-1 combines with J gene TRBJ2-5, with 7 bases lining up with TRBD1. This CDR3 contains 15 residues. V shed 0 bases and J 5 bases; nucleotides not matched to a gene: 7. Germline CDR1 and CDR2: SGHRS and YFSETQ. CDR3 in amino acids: CASSLAHRGGETQYF. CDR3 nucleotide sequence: TGCGCCAGCAGCTTGGCCCACAGGGGTGGCGAGACCCAGTACTTC.

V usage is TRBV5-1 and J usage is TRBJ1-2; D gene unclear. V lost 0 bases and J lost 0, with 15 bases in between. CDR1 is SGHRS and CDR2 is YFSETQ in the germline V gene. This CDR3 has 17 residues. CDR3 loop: CASSLAPGLSANYGYTF. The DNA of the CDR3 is TGCGCCAGCAGCTTGGCCCCGGGTTTATCGGCTAACTATGGCTACACCTTC.

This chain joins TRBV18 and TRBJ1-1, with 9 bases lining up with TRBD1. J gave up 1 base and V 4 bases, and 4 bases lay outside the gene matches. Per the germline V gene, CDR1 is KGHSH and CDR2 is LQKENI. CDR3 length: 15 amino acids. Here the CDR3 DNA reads TGTGCCAGCTCACTTAGACAGGGGGGGAACACTGAAGCTTTCTTT. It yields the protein CASSLRQGGNTEAFF.

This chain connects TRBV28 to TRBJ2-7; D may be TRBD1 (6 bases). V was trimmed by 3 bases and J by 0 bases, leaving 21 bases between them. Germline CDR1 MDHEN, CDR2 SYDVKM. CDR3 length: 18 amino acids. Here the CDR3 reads CASSFILGTDRYSYEQYF. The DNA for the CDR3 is TGTGCCAGCAGTTTCATACTAGGAACTGACAGGTACTCCTACGAGCAGTACTTC.

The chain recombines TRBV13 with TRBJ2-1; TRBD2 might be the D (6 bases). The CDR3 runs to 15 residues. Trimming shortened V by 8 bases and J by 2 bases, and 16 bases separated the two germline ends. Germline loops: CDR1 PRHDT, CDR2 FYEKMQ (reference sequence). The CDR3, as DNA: TGTGCCAGCCAAGGGACTCAAGGCGCCTACAATGAGCAGTTCTTC. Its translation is CASQGTQGAYNEQFF.

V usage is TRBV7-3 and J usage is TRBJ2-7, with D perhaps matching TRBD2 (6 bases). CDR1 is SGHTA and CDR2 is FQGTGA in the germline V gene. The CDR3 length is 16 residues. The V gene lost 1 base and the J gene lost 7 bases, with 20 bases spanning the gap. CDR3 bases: TGTGCCAGCAGCTTAAATACCGGCGGGGTCAAGGGGGAGCAGTACTTC. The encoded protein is CASSLNTGGVKGEQYF.

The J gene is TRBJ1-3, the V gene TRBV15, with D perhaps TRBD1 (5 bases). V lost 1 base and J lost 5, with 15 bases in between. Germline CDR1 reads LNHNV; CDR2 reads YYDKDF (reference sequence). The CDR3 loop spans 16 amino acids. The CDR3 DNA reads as TGTGCCACCAGCAGAGCCGCCAGGGTCAATAGAAACACCATATATTTT. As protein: CATSRAARVNRNTIYF.

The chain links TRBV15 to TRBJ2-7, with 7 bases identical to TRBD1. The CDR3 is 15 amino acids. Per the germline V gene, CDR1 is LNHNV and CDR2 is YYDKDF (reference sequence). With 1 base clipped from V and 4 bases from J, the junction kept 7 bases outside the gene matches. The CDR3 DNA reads TGTGCCACCAGCAGAGTCAAGGGGGCAAGATACGAGCAGTACTTC. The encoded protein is CATSRVKGARYEQYF. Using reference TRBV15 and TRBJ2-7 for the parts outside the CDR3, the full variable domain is DAMVIQNPRYQVTQFGKPVTLSCSQTLNHNVMYWYQQKSSQAPKLLFHYYDKDFNNEADTPDNFQSRRPNTSFCFLDIRSPGLGDTAMYLCATSRVKGARYEQYFGPGTRLTVT.

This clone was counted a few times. CDR3 protein: CASSQRRDRGNTF. CDR3 DNA: TGTGCCAGCAGCCAGCGGCGGGACAGGGGAAACACCTTC. This rearrangement joins TRBV3-1 (or the pseudogene TRBV3-2) to TRBJ1-2; 10 nucleotides match TRBD1. This CDR3 has 13 residues. Trimming removed 3 bases from V and 12 bases from J; junction bases left unmatched: 7. Germline CDR1 LGHDT, CDR2 YNNKEL (reference sequence).

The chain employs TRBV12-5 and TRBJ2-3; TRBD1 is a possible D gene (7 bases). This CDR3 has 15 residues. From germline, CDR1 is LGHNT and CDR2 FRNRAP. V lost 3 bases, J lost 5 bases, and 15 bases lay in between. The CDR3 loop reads CASGFPGGGQDTQYF. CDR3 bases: TGTGCTAGTGGTTTTCCTGGAGGGGGCCAAGATACGCAGTATTTT.

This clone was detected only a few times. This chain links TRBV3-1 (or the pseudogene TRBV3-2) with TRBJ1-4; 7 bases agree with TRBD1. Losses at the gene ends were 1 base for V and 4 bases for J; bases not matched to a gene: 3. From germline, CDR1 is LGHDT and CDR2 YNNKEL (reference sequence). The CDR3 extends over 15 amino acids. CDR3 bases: TGTGCCAGCAGCCAAGCGGGACAGCATAATGAAAAACTGTTTTTT. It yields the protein CASSQAGQHNEKLFF.

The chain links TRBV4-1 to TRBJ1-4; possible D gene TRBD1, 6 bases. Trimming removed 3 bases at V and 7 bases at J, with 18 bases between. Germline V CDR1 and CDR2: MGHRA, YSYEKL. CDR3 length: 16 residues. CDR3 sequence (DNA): TGCGCCAGCAGCCAGTCTACAGGGATAGTCGGTGAAAAACTGTTTTTT. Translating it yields CASSQSTGIVGEKLFF.